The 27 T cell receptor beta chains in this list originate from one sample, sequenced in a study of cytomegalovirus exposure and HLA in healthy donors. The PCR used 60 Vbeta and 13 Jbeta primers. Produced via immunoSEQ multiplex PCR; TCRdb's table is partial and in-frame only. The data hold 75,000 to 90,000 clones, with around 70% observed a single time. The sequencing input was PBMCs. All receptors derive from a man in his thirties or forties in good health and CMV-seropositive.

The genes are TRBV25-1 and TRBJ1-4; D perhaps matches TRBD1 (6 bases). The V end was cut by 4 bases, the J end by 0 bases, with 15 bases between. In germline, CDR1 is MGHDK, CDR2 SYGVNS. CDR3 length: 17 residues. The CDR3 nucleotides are TGTGCCAGCAGTGCGGTATTCAGGGGTGCAACTAATGAAAAACTGTTTTTT. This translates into CASSAVFRGATNEKLFF.

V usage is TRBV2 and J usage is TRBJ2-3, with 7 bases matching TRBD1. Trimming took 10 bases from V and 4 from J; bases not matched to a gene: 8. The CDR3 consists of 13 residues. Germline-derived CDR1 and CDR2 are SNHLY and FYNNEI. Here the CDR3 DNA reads TGTGCCATACTATACAGGGGACCAGATACGCAGTATTTT. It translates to CAILYRGPDTQYF.

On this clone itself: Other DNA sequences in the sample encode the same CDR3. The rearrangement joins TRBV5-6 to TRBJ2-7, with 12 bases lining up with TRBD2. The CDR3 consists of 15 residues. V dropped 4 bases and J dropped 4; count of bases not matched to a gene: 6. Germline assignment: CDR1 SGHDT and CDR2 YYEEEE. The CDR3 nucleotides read TGTGCCAGCAGCCCTGGACTAGCGGGAACTTACGAGCAGTACTTC. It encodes CASSPGLAGTYEQYF. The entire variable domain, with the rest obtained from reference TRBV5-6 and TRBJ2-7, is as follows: DAGVTQSPTHLIKTRGQQVTLRCSPKSGHDTVSWYQQALGQGPQFIFQYYEEEERQRGNFPDRFSGHQFPNYSSELNVNALLLGDSALYLCASSPGLAGTYEQYFGPGTRLTVT.

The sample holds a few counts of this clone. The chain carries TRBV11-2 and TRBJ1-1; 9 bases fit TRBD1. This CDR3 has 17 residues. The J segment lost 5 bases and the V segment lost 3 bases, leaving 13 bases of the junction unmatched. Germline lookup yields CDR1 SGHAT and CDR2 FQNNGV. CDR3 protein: CASSLEISQGAGTEAFF. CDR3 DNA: TGTGCCAGCAGCTTGGAAATCTCACAGGGGGCAGGAACTGAAGCTTTCTTT.

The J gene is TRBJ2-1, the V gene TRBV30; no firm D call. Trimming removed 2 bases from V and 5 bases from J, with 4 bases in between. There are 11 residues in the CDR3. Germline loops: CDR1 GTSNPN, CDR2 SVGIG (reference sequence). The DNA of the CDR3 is TGTGCCTGGAGTTCTGACAATGAGCAGTTCTTC. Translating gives CAWSSDNEQFF.

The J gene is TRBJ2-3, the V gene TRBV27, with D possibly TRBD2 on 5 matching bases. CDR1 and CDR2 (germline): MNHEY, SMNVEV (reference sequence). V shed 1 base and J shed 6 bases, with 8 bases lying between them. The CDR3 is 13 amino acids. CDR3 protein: CASSLYEGDTQYF. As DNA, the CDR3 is TGTGCCAGCAGTTTATATGAGGGTGATACGCAGTATTTT.

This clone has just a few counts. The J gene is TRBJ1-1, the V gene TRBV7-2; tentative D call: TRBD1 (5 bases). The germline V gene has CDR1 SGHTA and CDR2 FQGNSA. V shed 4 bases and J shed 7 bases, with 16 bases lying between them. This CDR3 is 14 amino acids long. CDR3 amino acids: CASSSLGHAGEAFF. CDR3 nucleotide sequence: TGTGCCAGCAGCTCTTTAGGACATGCAGGTGAAGCTTTCTTT. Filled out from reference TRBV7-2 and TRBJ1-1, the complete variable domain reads GAGVSQSPSNKVTEKGKDVELRCDPISGHTALYWYRQSLGQGLEFLIYFQGNSAPDKSGLPSDRFSAERTGGSVSTLTIQRTQQEDSAVYLCASSSLGHAGEAFFGQGTRLTVV.

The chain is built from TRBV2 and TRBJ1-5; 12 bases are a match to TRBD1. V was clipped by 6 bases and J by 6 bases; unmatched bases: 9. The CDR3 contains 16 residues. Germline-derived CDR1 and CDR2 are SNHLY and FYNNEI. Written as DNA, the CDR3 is TGTGCCAGCAGGAGGCGGGGACAGGGGGCTTTTCAGCCCCAGCATTTT. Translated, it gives CASRRRGQGAFQPQHF.

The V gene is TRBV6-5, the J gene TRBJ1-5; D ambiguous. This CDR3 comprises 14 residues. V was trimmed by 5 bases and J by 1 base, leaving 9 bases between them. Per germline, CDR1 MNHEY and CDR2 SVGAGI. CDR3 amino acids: CASSLLRSNQPQHF. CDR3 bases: TGTGCCAGCAGTCTCCTGCGGAGCAATCAGCCCCAGCATTTT.

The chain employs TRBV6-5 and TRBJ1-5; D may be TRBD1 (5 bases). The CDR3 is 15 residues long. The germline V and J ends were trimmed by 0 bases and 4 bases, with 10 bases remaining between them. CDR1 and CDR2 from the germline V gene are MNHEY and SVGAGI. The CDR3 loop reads CASSYSRQGNQPQHF. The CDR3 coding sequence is TGTGCCAGCAGTTACTCGAGGCAGGGAAATCAGCCCCAGCATTTT.

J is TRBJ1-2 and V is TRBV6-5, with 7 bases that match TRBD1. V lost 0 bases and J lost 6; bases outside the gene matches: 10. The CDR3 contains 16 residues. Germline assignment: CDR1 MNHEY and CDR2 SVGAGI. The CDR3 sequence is CASSYSGGTAVNGYTF. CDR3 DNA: TGTGCCAGCAGTTACTCCGGCGGGACAGCCGTCAATGGCTACACCTTC.

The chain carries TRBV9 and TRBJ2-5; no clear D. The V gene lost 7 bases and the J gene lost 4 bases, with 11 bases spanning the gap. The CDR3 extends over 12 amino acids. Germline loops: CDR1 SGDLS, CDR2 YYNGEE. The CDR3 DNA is TGTGCCAGCTCTCTAGACGGAGAGACCCAGTACTTC. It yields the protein CASSLDGETQYF.

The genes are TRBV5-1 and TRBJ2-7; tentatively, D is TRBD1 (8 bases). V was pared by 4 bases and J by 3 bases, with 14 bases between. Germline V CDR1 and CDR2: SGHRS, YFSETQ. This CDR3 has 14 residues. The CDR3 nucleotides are TGCGCCAGCAGCCAACAGGGGGGGGGCTACGAGCAGTACTTC. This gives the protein CASSQQGGGYEQYF.

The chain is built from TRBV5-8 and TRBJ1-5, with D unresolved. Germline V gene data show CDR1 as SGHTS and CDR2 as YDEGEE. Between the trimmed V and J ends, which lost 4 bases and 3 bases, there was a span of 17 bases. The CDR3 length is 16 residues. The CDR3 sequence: CASSTRLAFYNQPQHF. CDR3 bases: TGTGCCAGCAGCACAAGACTGGCATTTTACAATCAGCCCCAGCATTTT.

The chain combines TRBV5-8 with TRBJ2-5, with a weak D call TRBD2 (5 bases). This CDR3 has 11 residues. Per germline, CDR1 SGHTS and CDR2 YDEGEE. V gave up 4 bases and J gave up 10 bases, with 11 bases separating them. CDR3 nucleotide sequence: TGTGCCAGCAGCCCGGGGAGAAACCAGTACTTC. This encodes CASSPGRNQYF.

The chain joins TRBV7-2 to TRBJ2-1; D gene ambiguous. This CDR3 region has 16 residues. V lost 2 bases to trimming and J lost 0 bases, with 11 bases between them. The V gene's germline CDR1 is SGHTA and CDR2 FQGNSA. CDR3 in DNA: TGTGCCAGCAGCTTATCCAGCGATCACTCCTACAATGAGCAGTTCTTC. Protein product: CASSLSSDHSYNEQFF.

CDR3 region: CSVEDIPRGPYGYTF. The DNA for the CDR3 is TGCAGCGTTGAAGATATCCCCAGGGGGCCCTATGGCTACACCTTC. The chain joins TRBV29-1 to TRBJ1-2, with 8 bases lining up with TRBD1. Germline V gives CDR1 SQVTM, CDR2 ANQGSEA. CDR3 length: 15 residues. After removal of 0 bases from V and 4 bases from J, the junction contained 7 bases not matched to a gene.

The CDR3 DNA reads TGTGCCAGCAGCTTGGGCGGGAGGGGCACCGGGGAGCTGTTTTTT. Protein: CASSLGGRGTGELFF. The V gene is TRBV5-4, the J gene TRBJ2-2; the match to TRBD2 covers 9 bases. Germline-derived CDR1 and CDR2 are SGHNT and YYREEE (reference sequence). V dropped 0 bases and J dropped 4; count of bases not matched to a gene: 1. The CDR3 spans 15 residues.

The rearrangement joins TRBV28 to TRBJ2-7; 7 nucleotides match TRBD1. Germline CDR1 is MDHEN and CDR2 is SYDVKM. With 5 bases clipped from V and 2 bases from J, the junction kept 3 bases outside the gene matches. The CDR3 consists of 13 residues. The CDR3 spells CASSPGGTYEQYF. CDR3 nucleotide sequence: TGTGCCAGCAGTCCAGGGGGAACCTACGAGCAGTACTTC.

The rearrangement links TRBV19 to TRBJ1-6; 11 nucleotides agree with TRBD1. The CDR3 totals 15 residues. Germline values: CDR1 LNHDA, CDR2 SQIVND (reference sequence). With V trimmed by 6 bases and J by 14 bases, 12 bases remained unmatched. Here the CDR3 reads CASSLGTGGFIALHF. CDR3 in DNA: TGTGCCAGTAGCCTTGGGACAGGGGGATTTATCGCCCTCCACTTT. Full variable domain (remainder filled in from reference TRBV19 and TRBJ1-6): DGGITQSPKYLFRKEGQNVTLSCEQNLNHDAMYWYRQDPGQGLRLIYYSQIVNDFQKGDIAEGYSVSREKKESFPLTVTSAQKNPTAFYLCASSLGTGGFIALHFGNGTRLTVT.

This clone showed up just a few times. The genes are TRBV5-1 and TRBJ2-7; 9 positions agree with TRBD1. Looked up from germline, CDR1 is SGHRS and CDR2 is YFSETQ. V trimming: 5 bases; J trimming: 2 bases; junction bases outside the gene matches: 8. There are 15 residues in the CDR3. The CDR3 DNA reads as TGCGCCAGCAGATATCACCGGGACAGGGCCTACGAGCAGTACTTC. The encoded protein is CASRYHRDRAYEQYF.

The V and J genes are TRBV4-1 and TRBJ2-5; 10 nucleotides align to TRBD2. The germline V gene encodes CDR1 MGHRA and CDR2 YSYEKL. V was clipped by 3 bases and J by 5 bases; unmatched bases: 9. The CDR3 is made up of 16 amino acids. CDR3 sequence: CASSHDGTSAGETQYF. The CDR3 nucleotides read TGCGCCAGCAGCCATGACGGGACTAGCGCTGGGGAGACCCAGTACTTC.

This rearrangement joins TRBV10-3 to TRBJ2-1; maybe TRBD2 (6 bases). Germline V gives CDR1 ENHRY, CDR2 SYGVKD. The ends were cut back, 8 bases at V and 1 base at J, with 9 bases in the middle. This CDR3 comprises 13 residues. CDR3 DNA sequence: TGTGCCATCTCTAGCGAATCCTACAATGAGCAGTTCTTC. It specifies CAISSESYNEQFF.

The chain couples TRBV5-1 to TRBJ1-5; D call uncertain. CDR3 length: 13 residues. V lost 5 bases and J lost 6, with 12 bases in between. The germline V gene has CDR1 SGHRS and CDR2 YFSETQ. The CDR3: CASSGETGQPQHF. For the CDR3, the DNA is TGCGCCAGCAGTGGGGAGACGGGTCAGCCCCAGCATTTT. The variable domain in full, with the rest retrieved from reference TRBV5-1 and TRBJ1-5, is KAGVTQTPRYLIKTRGQQVTLSCSPISGHRSVSWYQQTPGQGLQFLFEYFSETQRNKGNFPGRFSGRQFSNSRSEMNVSTLELGDSALYLCASSGETGQPQHFGDGTRLSIL.

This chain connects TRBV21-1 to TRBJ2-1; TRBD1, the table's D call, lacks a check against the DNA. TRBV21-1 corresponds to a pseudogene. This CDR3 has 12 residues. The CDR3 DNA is TGTGCCCCCACGCGACAGGCGGATGAGCAGTTCTTC. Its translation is CAPTRQADEQFF.

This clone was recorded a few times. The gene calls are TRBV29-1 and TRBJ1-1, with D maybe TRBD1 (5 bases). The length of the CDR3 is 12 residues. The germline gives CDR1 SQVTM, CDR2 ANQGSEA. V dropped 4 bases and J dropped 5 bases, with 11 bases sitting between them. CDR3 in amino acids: CSVGEGMTEAFF. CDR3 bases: TGCAGCGTTGGGGAGGGGATGACTGAAGCTTTCTTT. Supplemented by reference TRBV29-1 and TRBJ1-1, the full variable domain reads SAVISQKPSRDICQRGTSLTIQCQVDSQVTMMFWYRQQPGQSLTLIATANQGSEATYESGFVIDKFPISRPNLTFSTLTVSNMSPEDSSIYLCSVGEGMTEAFFGQGTRLTVV.

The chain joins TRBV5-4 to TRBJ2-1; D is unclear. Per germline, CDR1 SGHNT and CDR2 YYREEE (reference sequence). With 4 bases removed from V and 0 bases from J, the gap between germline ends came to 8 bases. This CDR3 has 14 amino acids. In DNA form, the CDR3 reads TGTGCCAGCAGCCATTCCGGCTCCTACAATGAGCAGTTCTTC. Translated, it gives CASSHSGSYNEQFF.